Listed below are T cell receptor beta chains from one sample, sequenced in a study of beta chain features in type 1 diabetes. TCRdb's copy holds only in-frame clones and misses some; the assay was immunoSEQ multiplex PCR. Found here are under 400,000 clones, 10% to 15% of them singletons; the top ten hold approximately 0.011%. The sequenced sample was naive CD4+ T cells from blood. These receptors originate from a woman aged 18-29 years with type 1 diabetes. The CDR3 runs from the conserved cysteine through the conserved F or W. D genes are given only for firm matches. The size field is filled for only some rows; it gives once, few, many or a size class.

CDR3 length,J gene,clone size,V gene,D gene,CDR3 protein,CDR3 DNA
14,TRBJ1-1,-,TRBV9,-,CASSITGWNTEAFF,TGTGCCAGCAGCATAACAGGGTGGAACACTGAAGCTTTCTTT
14,TRBJ2-7,-,TRBV19,TRBD2,CASSSGLAIYEQYF,TGTGCCAGTAGTTCGGGACTAGCTATCTACGAGCAGTACTTC
14,TRBJ2-5,-,TRBV7-9,TRBD1,CASSSDRWYGTQYF,TGTGCCAGCAGCTCGGACAGGTGGTACGGGACCCAGTACTTC
12,TRBJ2-7,few,TRBV30,-,CACRGSLYEQYF,TGTGCCTGCAGGGGTTCCCTCTACGAGCAGTACTTC
14,TRBJ1-1,few,TRBV6-6,-,CASSTRVVNTEAFF,TGTGCCAGCAGTACCCGAGTAGTGAACACTGAAGCTTTCTTT
14,TRBJ2-1,-,TRBV28,TRBD2,CASSLVAGDNEQFF,TGTGCCAGCAGTTTGGTAGCGGGAGACAATGAGCAGTTCTTC
15,TRBJ2-1,-,TRBV15,TRBD2,CATGVGGGGNNEQFF,TGTGCCACCGGAGTCGGCGGCGGGGGAAACAATGAGCAGTTCTTC
13,TRBJ1-6,-,TRBV27,-,CASSQGSNSPLHF,TGTGCCAGCAGTCAGGGTTCCAATTCACCCCTCCACTTT
14,TRBJ1-5,-,TRBV30,-,CAWGTRGSNQPQHF,TGTGCCTGGGGGACGAGGGGGAGCAATCAGCCCCAGCATTTT
14,TRBJ2-7,-,TRBV30,-,CAWSVGGVRAEQYF,TGTGCCTGGAGTGTCGGGGGAGTTCGTGCCGAGCAGTACTTC
14,TRBJ2-1,-,TRBV9,-,CASSVAGSGGEQFF,TGTGCCAGCAGCGTAGCGGGATCTGGGGGGGAGCAGTTCTTC
14,TRBJ2-1,-,TRBV7-9,-,CASTTQQEVGEQFF,TGTGCCAGCACCACTCAGCAGGAGGTCGGAGAGCAGTTCTTC
15,TRBJ1-1,-,TRBV18,-,CASSTASGANTEAFF,TGTGCCAGCTCGACCGCATCAGGCGCCAACACTGAAGCTTTCTTT
13,TRBJ1-2,-,TRBV28,TRBD1,CASSNNRGGGYTF,TGTGCCAGCAGCAACAACAGGGGAGGTGGCTACACCTTC
19,TRBJ2-7,few,TRBV23-1,-,CASSSFLPGAASKIYEQYF,TGCGCCAGCAGTTCTTTCCTCCCAGGGGCGGCCTCAAAGATCTACGAGCAGTACTTC
16,TRBJ2-5,-,TRBV5-4,TRBD2,CASSLPLAGVGETQYF,TGTGCCAGCAGCTTGCCGTTAGCGGGAGTTGGAGAGACCCAGTACTTC
13,TRBJ2-2,-,TRBV28,-,CASSPIGVRELFF,TGTGCCAGCAGTCCTATAGGGGTCCGGGAGCTGTTTTTT
14,TRBJ2-3,few,TRBV11-2,-,CASSLVAGTDTQYF,TGTGCCAGCAGCTTAGTAGCGGGCACAGATACGCAGTATTTT
15,TRBJ1-1,-,TRBV9,TRBD1,CASSPWGQQNTEAFF,TGTGCCAGCAGCCCCTGGGGACAGCAGAACACTGAAGCTTTCTTT
15,TRBJ2-7,few,TRBV19,TRBD1,CASSTGDRLTYEQYF,TGTGCCAGTAGTACCGGGGACAGGTTAACCTACGAGCAGTACTTC
13,TRBJ2-7,-,TRBV28,-,CASSPGWPYEQYF,TGTGCCAGCAGCCCAGGGTGGCCCTACGAGCAGTACTTC
16,TRBJ2-5,few,TRBV28,-,CASSLSAGQPQETQYF,TGTGCCAGCAGTTTATCGGCGGGACAGCCGCAAGAGACCCAGTACTTC
15,TRBJ2-1,few,TRBV28,TRBD2,CASSLSGALNNEQFF,TGTGCCAGCAGTTTAAGCGGGGCCTTGAACAATGAGCAGTTCTTC
16,TRBJ2-5,few,TRBV4-1,TRBD2,CASSHPGLAGEETQYF,TGCGCCAGCAGCCATCCGGGACTAGCGGGAGAAGAGACCCAGTACTTC
13,TRBJ2-2,-,TRBV28,-,CACPGANTGELFF,TGTGCCTGCCCGGGGGCGAACACCGGGGAGCTGTTTTTT
17,TRBJ2-3,-,TRBV4-2,TRBD2,CASSQEDPSGRSDTQYF,TGTGCCAGCAGCCAAGAGGATCCTAGCGGGAGGTCAGATACGCAGTATTTT
15,TRBJ2-3,once,TRBV27,-,CASSSSRTSTDTQYF,TGTGCCAGCAGTTCCAGCCGGACAAGCACAGATACGCAGTATTTT
16,TRBJ1-1,-,TRBV7-9,TRBD1,CASRQPGQGALTEAFF,TGTGCCAGCAGACAACCGGGACAGGGGGCGCTTACTGAAGCTTTCTTT
15,TRBJ2-4,-,TRBV2,TRBD2,CASSTLGGGGNIQYF,TGTGCCAGCAGCACCCTCGGCGGGGGGGGTAACATTCAGTACTTC
14,TRBJ1-2,-,TRBV6-5,TRBD1,CASSYSNRGSGYTF,TGTGCCAGCAGTTACTCGAACAGGGGTTCTGGCTACACCTTC
17,TRBJ2-1,few,TRBV11-2,TRBD2,CASSRIRTSAYYNEQFF,TGTGCCAGCAGCAGAATCCGGACTAGCGCCTACTACAATGAGCAGTTCTTC
10,TRBJ2-1,-,TRBV20-1,-,CSGLDNEQFF,TGCAGCGGGTTGGACAATGAGCAGTTCTTC